This T cell receptor beta chain was captured by sequencing in a study of regulatory T cells in long-lasting Graves disease. As regards this clonotype: Its antigen is not known.

V gave up 7 bases and J gave up 4 bases, with 13 bases separating them. The CDR3 has 13 residues. Germline loops: CDR1 MNHNS, CDR2 SASEGT. The sample's time point: newly diagnosed GD, antithyroid drugs for less than 3 months. RNA extracted from PBMCs served as the sequencing template. With iRepertoire HTBI primers and Arm-PCR of CDR3 regions, TCR beta libraries were built. TCRdb analysed the multiplex PCR reads with MiXCR anew, one entry per CDR3 protein. The table lists around 450,000 distinct CDR3 sequences, around 15% of them singletons. Study observations and caveats: Persistent disease preferred TRBV28, TRBJ1-2 and TRBJ2-5; new disease, TRBV20-1 and TRBJ2-1.

This same sample was also taken into another study, of T cells in Graves' hyperthyroidism and ophthalmopathy. As that report states: HTBI primers drove first-round RT-PCR of the TCR CDR3. The model foresaw ophthalmopathy a median roughly 6.3 months prior to onset.

V is TRBV6-1 and J is TRBJ1-2; no firm D call. The material was peripheral blood mononuclear cells (PBMCs), obtained at new diagnosis, from a patient treated with antithyroid drugs. The TCR comes from a man between 35 and 55 years old with Graves disease. This chain's CDR3 is CASTLGIIYGYTF. DNA of the CDR3: TGTGCCAGCACCCTCGGGATCATCTATGGCTACACCTTC.